This TCR beta chain was recorded in a study of Ad26.COV2.S vaccination and SARS-CoV-2 variants. This CDR3 spans 15 amino acids. Per the germline V gene, CDR1 is SGHRS and CDR2 is YFSETQ. V was trimmed by 6 bases and J by 2 bases, leaving 16 bases between them. This clone appeared a single time. Noted treatment: some 20 received Ad26.COV2.S at low or high dose, single or two shots; about 5 received placebo; per-sample allocation not given. Day 63 after the first injection of vaccine or placebo was the sampling time. This Boston cohort included adults aged 18-55 years. SARS-CoV-2 spike from the Wuhan strain was encoded by the vaccine, an Ad26 vector. TCRdb's table, derived via immunoSEQ multiplex PCR, lists solely in-frame clones and lacks some. The table lists 350,000 to 400,000 clones, about 88% of them singletons.

The source of this sequence is a person aged 18-60 years who received the Ad26.COV2.S COVID-19 vaccine or a placebo. This chain joins TRBV5-1 and TRBJ2-3; no reliable D call. This material consisted of peripheral blood, taken in a trial of Ad26.COV2.S vaccine versus placebo. The CDR3 region is CASTTGIADTDTQYF. DNA of the CDR3: TGCGCCAGCACAACGGGTATAGCTGACACAGATACGCAGTATTTT.